These T cell receptor beta chains were read from a single sample in a study of patients and donors after allogeneic stem cell transplantation. TCRdb recomputed calls from the RT-PCR reads with MiXCR, one row per CDR3 protein. The sample consists of fewer than 250,000 distinct CDR3 sequences, 13% to 15% of them appearing once. Input material: blood, either unsorted or a sorted T cell fraction (not recorded which). The receptors come from a human donor who was either an allogeneic HSCT recipient or a stem cell or donor lymphocyte infusion donor (not recorded which). It is not recorded whose cells these are; they may come from a transplant donor. CDR3s include the opening cysteine and the closing phenylalanine or tryptophan. The order of the fields is D gene, V gene, clone size, J gene, CDR3 protein, CDR3 DNA. D genes are given only for firm matches. Size tells how often a clone was seen (once, few, many) or the class of an expanded clone, and some rows leave it out.

>TRBD1|TRBV30|few|TRBJ1-1
CAWSGPGQGAVRDRNTEAFF
TGTGCCTGGAGTGGACCGGGACAGGGGGCCGTCCGCGACAGGAACACTGAAGCTTTCTTT
>-|TRBV5-1|many|TRBJ1-6
CASRQDNSPLHF
TGCGCCAGCCGCCAGGATAATTCACCCCTCCACTTT
>-|TRBV5-5|few|TRBJ2-3
CASSLMFLGGTDTQYF
TGTGCCAGCAGCTTAATGTTCTTGGGGGGCACAGATACGCAGTATTTT
>TRBD2|TRBV5-1|few|TRBJ2-5
CASSPTSGKETQYF
TGCGCCAGCAGCCCGACTAGCGGAAAAGAGACCCAGTACTTC
>-|TRBV11-1|few|TRBJ2-5
CASSLFRETQYF
TGTGCCAGCAGCCTCTTCCGGGAGACCCAGTACTTC
>-|TRBV6-2/TRBV6-3|-|TRBJ1-6
CASSYLGTANNSPLHF
TGTGCCAGCAGTTACCTGGGGACGGCTAATAATTCACCCCTCCACTTT
>TRBD1|TRBV6-1|few|TRBJ2-7
CASSGRQGYEQYF
TGTGCCAGCAGTGGACGACAGGGCTACGAGCAGTACTTC
>-|TRBV2|-|TRBJ2-7
CASSPRVESYEQYF
TGTGCCAGCAGTCCGCGGGTAGAATCCTACGAGCAGTACTTC
>-|TRBV5-1|-|TRBJ2-7
CASSLTTSGTVDYEQYF
TGCGCCAGCAGCTTGACGACTTCCGGGACCGTTGACTACGAGCAGTACTTC
>-|TRBV2|many|TRBJ2-7
CASSAGRFSYEQYF
TGTGCCAGCAGCGCCGGTCGGTTCTCCTACGAGCAGTACTTC
>-|TRBV19|once|TRBJ2-6
CASSKIYRETGANVLTF
TGTGCCAGTAGTAAAATCTACAGGGAAACCGGGGCCAACGTCCTGACTTTC